One and the same sample provided the 18 T cell receptor beta chains below, sequenced in a study of blood T cell repertoires in COVID-19. This table comes from immunoSEQ multiplex PCR, and its TCRdb copy is limited to in-frame clones, with some not included. The repertoire has about 170,000 clones, about 83% of them found once; the top ten carry 3.6%. The sample was PBMCs or T cells enriched from blood (not recorded which). All receptors come from a woman aged 50 to 60 in a cohort exposed to, infected with or recovered from COVID-19 (not recorded which).

This rearrangement joins TRBV5-1 to TRBJ2-7; D perhaps matches TRBD2 (6 bases). V shed 0 bases and J shed 6 bases, with 16 bases lying between them. The CDR3 has 15 residues. In germline, CDR1 is SGHRS, CDR2 YFSETQ. This chain's CDR3 is CASSLATGVVSEQYF. CDR3 bases: TGCGCCAGCAGCTTGGCCACGGGAGTAGTCTCCGAGCAGTACTTC.

The J gene is TRBJ2-2, the V gene TRBV29-1, with 7 bases identical to TRBD2. J gave up 1 base and V 6 bases, and 8 bases lay outside the gene matches. This CDR3 is built from 15 residues. Looked up from germline, CDR1 is SQVTM and CDR2 is ANQGSEA. CDR3 amino acids: CSVGEGVRNTGELFF. CDR3 coding DNA: TGCAGCGTGGGGGAGGGTGTACGGAACACCGGGGAGCTGTTTTTT.

The chain recombines TRBV7-2 with TRBJ2-7; 7 bases are shared with TRBD2. V dropped 1 base and J dropped 11; count of bases not matched to a gene: 5. There are 12 residues in the CDR3. Germline V CDR1 and CDR2: SGHTA, FQGNSA. The CDR3 DNA reads as TGTGCCAGCAGCTTAGAGGCGGGGGAGAAGTACTTC. Protein product: CASSLEAGEKYF.

V is TRBV6-2 or TRBV6-3 and J is TRBJ1-1, with D tentatively TRBD1 (5 bases). CDR1 and CDR2 (germline): MNHEY, SVGEGT. The CDR3 spans 14 residues. Trimming shortened V by 0 bases and J by 4 bases, and 9 bases separated the two germline ends. This CDR3 is CASSYSRGSTEAFF. The CDR3 nucleotides are TGTGCCAGCAGTTACTCGCGGGGGTCCACTGAAGCTTTCTTT.

The genes are TRBV15 and TRBJ1-3, with 11 bases fitting TRBD1. The CDR3 is made up of 17 amino acids. The germline V gene encodes CDR1 LNHNV and CDR2 YYDKDF (reference sequence). V was pared by 2 bases and J by 5 bases, with 8 bases of the junction left unmatched. CDR3 nucleotides: TGTGCCACCAGCAGACCCTCAGGACAGGGGGCTCGAAACACCATATATTTT. It yields the protein CATSRPSGQGARNTIYF.

The chain employs TRBV28 and TRBJ1-4, with D perhaps TRBD1 (6 bases). Trimming took off 6 bases at V and 5 bases at J, with 19 bases between the two ends. Per the germline V gene, CDR1 is MDHEN and CDR2 is SYDVKM. This CDR3 has 16 residues. Here the CDR3 reads CASRYGRGRENEKLFF. The CDR3 DNA is TGTGCCAGCAGATATGGGCGGGGGCGAGAGAATGAAAAACTGTTTTTT. Using reference TRBV28 and TRBJ1-4 for the parts outside the CDR3, the full variable domain is DVKVTQSSRYLVKRTGEKVFLECVQDMDHENMFWYRQDPGLGLRLIYFSYDVKMKEKGDIPEGYSVSREKKERFSLILESASTNQTSMYLCASRYGRGRENEKLFFGSGTQLSVL.

The chain employs TRBV5-4 and TRBJ2-7, with D unresolved. Trimming shortened V by 4 bases and J by 0 bases, and 14 bases separated the two germline ends. The CDR3 runs to 15 residues. Germline V lookup: CDR1 SGHNT, CDR2 YYREEE (reference sequence). The CDR3 bases are TGTGCCAGCAGCCTAAGAGCCGGGTCCTCCTACGAGCAGTACTTC. Protein: CASSLRAGSSYEQYF.

V gene TRBV5-1 combines with J gene TRBJ2-6; 9 bases match TRBD1. V trimming: 4 bases; J trimming: 0 bases; junction bases outside the gene matches: 8. CDR3 size: 18 residues. From germline, CDR1 is SGHRS and CDR2 YFSETQ. The CDR3 sequence: CASSRGGTGSSGANVLTF. The CDR3 nucleotides read TGCGCCAGCAGCCGGGGAGGGACAGGGAGCTCTGGGGCCAACGTCCTGACTTTC.

This chain joins TRBV10-3 and TRBJ2-1, with 12 bases lining up with TRBD2. Trimming cost V 5 bases and J 4 bases; bases outside gene matches: 3. The CDR3 covers 15 residues. From germline, CDR1 is ENHRY and CDR2 SYGVKD. CDR3 in DNA: TGTGCCATCAGTTCTAGCGGGGGGGATTACAATGAGCAGTTCTTC. Its translation: CAISSSGGDYNEQFF.

This clone was observed many times. The genes are TRBV5-8 and TRBJ2-7; no firm D call. The CDR3 extends over 17 amino acids. V was trimmed by 7 bases and J by 3 bases, leaving 26 bases between them. Germline V lookup: CDR1 SGHTS, CDR2 YDEGEE. The CDR3 sequence is CASYSTVQAGSGYEQYF. CDR3 coding DNA: TGTGCCAGCTATTCCACCGTGCAGGCCGGCAGTGGCTACGAGCAGTACTTC.

V gene TRBV5-8 combines with J gene TRBJ1-4; TRBD1 matches 8 bases. Germline CDR1 is SGHTS and CDR2 is YDEGEE. The V segment lost 3 bases and the J segment 8 bases; nucleotides outside the gene matches: 9. CDR3 size: 15 residues. The CDR3 DNA follows: TGTGCCAGCAGCTCGCCCCAGGGGGCGCGGGAAAAACTGTTTTTT. Translation gives CASSSPQGAREKLFF.

The chain employs TRBV5-5 and TRBJ2-7; TRBD2 might be the D (5 bases). V was cut by 7 bases and J by 2 bases, with 10 bases left in between. This CDR3 region has 12 residues. Germline values: CDR1 SGHKS, CDR2 YYEKEE (reference sequence). CDR3 in amino acids: CASRGQTYEQYF. CDR3 coding DNA: TGTGCCAGCCGGGGTCAGACCTACGAGCAGTACTTC.

The CDR3 is CASSRLSGTGAPYEQYF. The CDR3 DNA follows: TGCGCCAGCAGCCGATTATCCGGGACAGGGGCCCCCTACGAGCAGTACTTC. This rearrangement joins TRBV5-1 to TRBJ2-7, with 10 bases that match TRBD1. The V gene's germline CDR1 is SGHRS and CDR2 YFSETQ. The CDR3 loop spans 17 amino acids. Trimming cost V 4 bases and J 2 bases; bases outside gene matches: 12.

The chain has TRBV28 and TRBJ2-4; 9 bases line up with TRBD1. The CDR3 runs to 17 residues. The germline CDR1 and CDR2 sequences are MDHEN and SYDVKM. The V and J ends lost 8 bases and 1 base, in that order; junction bases with no gene match: 12. The CDR3 bases are TGTGCCAGCTCCTCTTTCACAGGGGGCTCGGCCAAAAACATTCAGTACTTC. Translating it yields CASSSFTGGSAKNIQYF.

The V and J genes are TRBV30 and TRBJ1-2, with D unclear. CDR1 and CDR2 from the germline V gene are GTSNPN and SVGIG (reference sequence). V lost 3 bases to trimming and J lost 5 bases, with 7 bases between them. The CDR3 has 11 amino acids. In nucleotides, the CDR3 is TGTGCCTGGAGCCCGGGGTATGGCTACACCTTC. It translates to CAWSPGYGYTF.

This clone was detected a few times. The CDR3 DNA follows: TGTGCCAGCAGCCCAGGACAGGAGGGTTCCTACGAGCAGTACTTC. Protein: CASSPGQEGSYEQYF. The chain joins TRBV6-5 to TRBJ2-7; D may be TRBD1 (7 bases). The CDR3 is 15 amino acids. The V and J ends lost 6 bases and 1 base respectively, with 16 bases between them. The germline gives CDR1 MNHEY, CDR2 SVGAGI.

The V gene is TRBV18, the J gene TRBJ1-1; 7 bases fit TRBD1. V was clipped by 2 bases and J by 3 bases; unmatched bases: 6. This CDR3 is built from 15 residues. Germline values: CDR1 KGHSH, CDR2 LQKENI. CDR3 residues: CASSPREGGHTEAFF. The CDR3, as DNA: TGTGCCAGCTCACCAAGGGAAGGGGGCCACACTGAAGCTTTCTTT.

The V call is TRBV30, the J call TRBJ1-1; D possibly corresponds to TRBD1 (5 bases). The CDR3 runs to 15 residues. Trimming took off 4 bases at V and 7 bases at J, with 22 bases between the two ends. CDR1 and CDR2 (germline): GTSNPN, SVGIG (reference sequence). The CDR3, as DNA: TGTGCCTGGACCCCCACGGGGGGGAATTACGGTGAAGCTTTCTTT. This codes for CAWTPTGGNYGEAFF.